These 3 T cell receptor beta chains were sequenced from one sample in a study of T cells in Graves' hyperthyroidism and ophthalmopathy. What was amplified from RNA transcripts were TCR beta CDR3 regions. First-round RT-PCR of the TCR CDR3 relied on the HTBI primer set. MiXCR was run by TCRdb on the multiplex PCR reads, yielding one entry per CDR3 protein. Of about 590,000 distinct CDR3 sequences in the sample, 12% to 15% were seen once. The sequenced material came from blood. The origin of the receptors is a woman between 18 and 30 years old with Graves' ophthalmopathy.

The J gene is TRBJ1-2, the V gene TRBV6-2 or TRBV6-3; tentative D call: TRBD1 (6 bases). Looked up from germline, CDR1 is MNHEY and CDR2 is SVGEGT. Between the trimmed V and J ends, which lost 0 bases and 7 bases, there was a span of 15 bases. The CDR3 has 15 amino acids. The CDR3 loop is CASSYSNRGAPGYTF. The CDR3 DNA reads TGTGCCAGCAGTTACTCGAACCGGGGGGCGCCTGGCTACACCTTC.

This clonotype was seen repeatedly, ten times or more. The chain has TRBV9 and TRBJ2-1, with D possibly matching TRBD2 (5 bases). The CDR3 contains 16 residues. V lost 4 bases and J 4 bases, leaving 18 bases between the germline ends. Per germline, CDR1 SGDLS and CDR2 YYNGEE. CDR3 coding DNA: TGTGCCAGCAGCCCAAGGGCGGGCCTTTCGTACAATGAGCAGTTCTTC. Its translation is CASSPRAGLSYNEQFF.

The J gene is TRBJ2-7, the V gene TRBV4-1; tentatively, D is TRBD2 (5 bases). The CDR3 sequence is 13 residues long. Per the germline V gene, CDR1 is MGHRA and CDR2 is YSYEKL. Trimming shortened V by 1 base and J by 4 bases, and 8 bases separated the two germline ends. The CDR3 sequence: CASSQGSGYEQYF. In DNA, the CDR3 is TGCGCCAGCAGCCAAGGGAGCGGATACGAGCAGTACTTC.